What follows describes a single T cell receptor (beta chain). Its binding antigen is unknown. Base qualities were left out, and no much larger clone turns up one base away. TCRbeta CDR3 regions were amplified from genomic DNA using the immunoSEQ Assay, a bias-controlled multiplex PCR. On the study's bioinformatics: The number of nucleated cells in each sample was estimated by amplification of reference gene primers within the assay. To quantify the absolute abundance of each unique TCRbeta CDR3 rearrangement, sequence reads were collapsed and filtered. For each sample, productive Simpson clonality was calculated by taking the square root of Simpson's diversity index across productive rearrangements. TCRdb limited this immuneACCESS table to in-frame rearrangements with V and J called. A share of clones is missing; checked studies link under half to unresolved V genes, and the rest is unexplained. For V, J and clone size, that table is used; D and trimming come from the DNA. This sample is represented by about 250,000 clones; around 88% of them were singletons. The ten biggest clones cover 6.3% of the sample.

In Seattle, one collaborating source enrolled patients while the infection was active and tracked those patients longitudinally over the course of disease. Collaborating institutions collected whole blood in K2EDTA tubes following their own protocols. For TCRbeta analysis, collaborators shipped samples as frozen whole blood, isolated PBMCs, or DNA extracted from either of those sample types. This sample stems from a study of blood T cell repertoires in COVID-19 (TCRdb year 2020). For the study in its entirety: The collaborator samples originated in the United States, Italy and Spain and spanned the acute and convalescent phases of COVID-19. The material from the prospective study consisted of cDNA or gDNA derived from T cells, B-cell-depleted T cells, or PBMCs. Deeply sampled blood TCRbeta repertoires from subjects exposed to, actively infected with, or recovered from COVID-19 were included in the dataset. Where available, HLA class I and class II types were obtained from metadata supplied by the sample provider rather than from assay-based typing. Samples were obtained from the ongoing ImmuneRACE study (first 160 participants) and from 1,254 subjects provided by 6 global collaborators. The repertoires were made available in a free public database intended to serve as a resource for research on the immune response to SARS-CoV-2. Sample metadata almost always included a de-identified subject ID, COVID-19 status, age in years and sex. Paper-wide results and their limitations: Clinical and demographic metadata were provided uncurated, with the amount varying by source and participant.

Specimen: peripheral blood. The sequence was obtained from a woman aged 25 to 39 with COVID-19, enrolled during active disease.

The CDR3: CASSSTGGGYGYTF. The DNA sequence is TGCGCCAGCAGCTCGACAGGGGGCGGCTATGGCTACACCTTC. The rearranged segments are TRBV5-1 and TRBJ1-2; 10 of the junction bases match TRBD1. Trimming accounts for 3 bases at V and 4 bases at J, while the number of junction bases matched to no gene is 3. The germline V gene yields SGHRS for CDR1 and YFSETQ for CDR2. There are 14 amino acids in the CDR3, from cysteine to phenylalanine inclusive. This entry keeps only the CDR3 DNA: 42 bases, framed from base 1. Reference TRBV5-1 and TRBJ1-2 proteins supply the regions before and after the CDR3; the full variable domain is: KAGVTQTPRYLIKTRGQQVTLSCSPISGHRSVSWYQQTPGQGLQFLFEYFSETQRNKGNFPGRFSGRQFSNSRSEMNVSTLELGDSALYLCASSSTGGGYGYTFGSGTRLTVV.